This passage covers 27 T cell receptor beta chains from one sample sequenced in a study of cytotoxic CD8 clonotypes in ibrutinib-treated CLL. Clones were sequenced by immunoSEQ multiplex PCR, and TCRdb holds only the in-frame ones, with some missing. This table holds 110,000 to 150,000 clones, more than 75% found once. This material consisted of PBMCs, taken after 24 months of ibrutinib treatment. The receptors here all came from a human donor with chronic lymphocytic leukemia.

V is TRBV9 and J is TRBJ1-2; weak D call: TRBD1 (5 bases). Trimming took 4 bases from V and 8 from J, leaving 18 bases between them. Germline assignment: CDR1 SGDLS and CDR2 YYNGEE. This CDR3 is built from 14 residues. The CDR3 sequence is CASSPAPGRPGYTF. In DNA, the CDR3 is TGTGCCAGCAGCCCGGCCCCGGGACGGCCCGGCTACACCTTC.

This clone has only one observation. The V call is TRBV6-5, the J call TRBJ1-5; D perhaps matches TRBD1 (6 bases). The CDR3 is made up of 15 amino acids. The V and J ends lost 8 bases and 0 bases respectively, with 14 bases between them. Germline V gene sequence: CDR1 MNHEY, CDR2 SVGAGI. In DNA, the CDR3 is TGTGCCAGCGCGGCAGGGGAATATAGCAATCAGCCCCAGCATTTT. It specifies CASAAGEYSNQPQHF.

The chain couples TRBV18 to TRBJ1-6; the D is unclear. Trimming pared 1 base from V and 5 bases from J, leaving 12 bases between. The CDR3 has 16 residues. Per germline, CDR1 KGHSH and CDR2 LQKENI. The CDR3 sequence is CASSPLTAGNNSPLHF. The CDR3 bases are TGTGCCAGCTCACCACTGACGGCGGGGAATAATTCACCCCTCCACTTT.

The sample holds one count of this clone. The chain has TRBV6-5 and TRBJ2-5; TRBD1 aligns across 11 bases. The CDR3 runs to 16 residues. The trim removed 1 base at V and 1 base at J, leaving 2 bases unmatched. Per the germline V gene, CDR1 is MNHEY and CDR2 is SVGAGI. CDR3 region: CASSYLGQGVQETQYF. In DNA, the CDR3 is TGTGCCAGCAGTTACTTGGGACAGGGGGTCCAAGAGACCCAGTACTTC.

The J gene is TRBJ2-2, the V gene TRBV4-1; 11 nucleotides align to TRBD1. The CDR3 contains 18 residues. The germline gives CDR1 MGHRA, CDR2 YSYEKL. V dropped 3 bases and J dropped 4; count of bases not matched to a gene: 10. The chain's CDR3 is CASSQPPGGQGATGELFF. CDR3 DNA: TGCGCCAGCAGCCAGCCCCCGGGAGGACAGGGGGCCACCGGGGAGCTGTTTTTT.

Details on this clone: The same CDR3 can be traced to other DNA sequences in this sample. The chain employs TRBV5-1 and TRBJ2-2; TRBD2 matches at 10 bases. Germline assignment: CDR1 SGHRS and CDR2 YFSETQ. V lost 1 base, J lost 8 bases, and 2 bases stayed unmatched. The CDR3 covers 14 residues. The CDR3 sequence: CASSLTSGTGELFF. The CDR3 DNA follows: TGCGCCAGCAGCTTGACTAGCGGGACAGGGGAGCTGTTTTTT.

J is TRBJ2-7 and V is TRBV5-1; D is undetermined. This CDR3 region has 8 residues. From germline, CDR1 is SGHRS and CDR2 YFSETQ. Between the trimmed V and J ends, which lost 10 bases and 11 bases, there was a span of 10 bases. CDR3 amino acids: CAPAGEYF. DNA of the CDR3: TGCGCCCCCGCTGGAGAGTACTTC.

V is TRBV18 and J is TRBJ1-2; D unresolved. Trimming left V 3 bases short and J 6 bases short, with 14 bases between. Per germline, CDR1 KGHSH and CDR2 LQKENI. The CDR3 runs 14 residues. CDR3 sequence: CASSPRRVADGYTF. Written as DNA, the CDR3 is TGTGCCAGCTCACCGAGACGGGTGGCGGATGGCTACACCTTC.

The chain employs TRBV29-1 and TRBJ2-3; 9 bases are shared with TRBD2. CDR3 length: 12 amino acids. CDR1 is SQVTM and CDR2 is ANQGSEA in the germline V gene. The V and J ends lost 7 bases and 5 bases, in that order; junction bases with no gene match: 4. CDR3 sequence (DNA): TGCAGCGCCGCGGGAGGGGGAGATACGCAGTATTTT. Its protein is CSAAGGGDTQYF.

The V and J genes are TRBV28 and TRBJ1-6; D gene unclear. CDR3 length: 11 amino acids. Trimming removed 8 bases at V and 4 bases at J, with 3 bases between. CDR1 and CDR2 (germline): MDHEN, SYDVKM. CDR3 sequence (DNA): TGTGCCAGCCGTTATAATTCACCCCTCCACTTT. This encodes CASRYNSPLHF.

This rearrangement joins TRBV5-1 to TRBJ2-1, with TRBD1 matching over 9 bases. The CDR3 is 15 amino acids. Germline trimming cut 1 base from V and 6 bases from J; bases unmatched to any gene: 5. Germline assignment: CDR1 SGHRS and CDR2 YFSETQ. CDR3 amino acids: CASSLWGQGPNEQFF. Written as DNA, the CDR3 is TGCGCCAGCAGCTTGTGGGGACAGGGCCCCAATGAGCAGTTCTTC. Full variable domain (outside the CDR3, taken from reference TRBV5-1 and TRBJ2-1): KAGVTQTPRYLIKTRGQQVTLSCSPISGHRSVSWYQQTPGQGLQFLFEYFSETQRNKGNFPGRFSGRQFSNSRSEMNVSTLELGDSALYLCASSLWGQGPNEQFFGPGTRLTVL.

The CDR3 loop reads CASSLRVLDYGYTF. CDR3 DNA: TGTGCCAGCAGCTTACGGGTCTTGGACTATGGCTACACCTTC. This rearrangement joins TRBV7-2 to TRBJ1-2; D remains unclear. This CDR3 contains 14 residues. The germline gives CDR1 SGHTA, CDR2 FQGNSA. V lost 2 bases to trimming and J lost 3 bases, with 10 bases between them.

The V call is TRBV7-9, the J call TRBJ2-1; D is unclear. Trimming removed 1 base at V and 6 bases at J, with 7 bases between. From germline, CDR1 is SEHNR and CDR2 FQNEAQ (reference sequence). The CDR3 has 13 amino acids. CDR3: CASSLGAVNEQFF. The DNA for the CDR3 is TGTGCCAGCAGCTTAGGTGCGGTCAATGAGCAGTTCTTC.

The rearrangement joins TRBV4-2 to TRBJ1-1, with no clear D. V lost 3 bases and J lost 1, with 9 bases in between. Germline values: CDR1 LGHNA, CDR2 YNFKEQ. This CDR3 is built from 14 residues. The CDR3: CASSHAGRNTEAFF. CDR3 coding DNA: TGTGCCAGCAGCCACGCGGGGAGGAACACTGAAGCTTTCTTT.

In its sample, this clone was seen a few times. The CDR3 spells CASARGDWETQYF. The DNA of the CDR3 is TGTGCCAGTGCGCGTGGGGATTGGGAGACCCAGTACTTC. This chain links TRBV7-2 with TRBJ2-5; D is uncertain. In germline, CDR1 is SGHTA, CDR2 FQGNSA. Trimming removed 9 bases at V and 5 bases at J, with 16 bases between. The CDR3 is 13 amino acids.

Written as DNA, the CDR3 is TGTGCCAGCAGACGGGCGGCGGGGCAAGAGACCCAGTACTTC. Amino acids: CASRRAAGQETQYF. The chain carries TRBV11-1 and TRBJ2-5; the D gene is possibly TRBD2 (6 bases). The ends were cut back, 6 bases at V and 2 bases at J, with 13 bases in the middle. CDR3 length: 14 residues. Per germline, CDR1 SGHAT and CDR2 FQDESV (reference sequence).

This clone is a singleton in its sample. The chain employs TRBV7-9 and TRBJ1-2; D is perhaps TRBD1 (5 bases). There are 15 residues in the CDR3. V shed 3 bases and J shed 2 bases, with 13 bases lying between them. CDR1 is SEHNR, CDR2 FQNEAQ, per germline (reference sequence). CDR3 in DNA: TGTGCCAGCAGCTTGAAGGCGGGACCGAACTATGGCTACACCTTC. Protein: CASSLKAGPNYGYTF.

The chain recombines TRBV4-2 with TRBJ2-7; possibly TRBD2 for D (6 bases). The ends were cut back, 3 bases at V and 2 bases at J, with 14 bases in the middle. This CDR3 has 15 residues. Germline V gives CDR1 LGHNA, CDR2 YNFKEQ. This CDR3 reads CASSHSGDWAYEQYF. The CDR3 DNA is TGTGCCAGCAGCCATTCGGGGGACTGGGCCTACGAGCAGTACTTC.

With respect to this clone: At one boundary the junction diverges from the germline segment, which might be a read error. CDR3 DNA: TGCTCCAGCCGACCAGGGGGCGAGAGGGAACTGTTTTTT. Encoded protein: CSSRPGGERELFF. The genes are TRBV6-6 and TRBJ1-4, with 8 nucleotides matching TRBD1. The V gene's germline CDR1 is MNHNY and CDR2 SVGAGI (reference sequence). The CDR3 loop spans 13 amino acids.

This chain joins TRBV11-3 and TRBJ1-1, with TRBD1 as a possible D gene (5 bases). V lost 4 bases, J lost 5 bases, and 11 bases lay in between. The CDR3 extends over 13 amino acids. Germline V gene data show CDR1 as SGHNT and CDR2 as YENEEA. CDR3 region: CASSSGMGTEAFF. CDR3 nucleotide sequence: TGTGCCAGCAGCTCAGGGATGGGGACTGAAGCTTTCTTT.

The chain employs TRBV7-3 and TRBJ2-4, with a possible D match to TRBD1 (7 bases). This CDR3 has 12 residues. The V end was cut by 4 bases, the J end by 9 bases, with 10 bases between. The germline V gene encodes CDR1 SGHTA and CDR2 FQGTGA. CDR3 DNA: TGTGCCAGCAGCTCTCAGGGGGGCATTCAGTACTTC. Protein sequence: CASSSQGGIQYF.

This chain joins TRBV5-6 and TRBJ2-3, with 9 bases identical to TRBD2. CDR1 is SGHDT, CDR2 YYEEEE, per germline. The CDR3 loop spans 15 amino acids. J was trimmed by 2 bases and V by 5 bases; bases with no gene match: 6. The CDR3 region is CASRVSGGPTDTQYF. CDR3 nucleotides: TGTGCCAGCAGGGTTAGCGGGGGCCCCACAGATACGCAGTATTTT.

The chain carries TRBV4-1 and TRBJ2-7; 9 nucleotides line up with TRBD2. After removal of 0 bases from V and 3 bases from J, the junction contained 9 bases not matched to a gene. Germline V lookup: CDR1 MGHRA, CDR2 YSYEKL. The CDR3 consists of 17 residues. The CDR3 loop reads CASSQETSTAGGYEQYF. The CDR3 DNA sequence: TGCGCCAGCAGCCAAGAGACCTCCACAGCGGGAGGCTACGAGCAGTACTTC.

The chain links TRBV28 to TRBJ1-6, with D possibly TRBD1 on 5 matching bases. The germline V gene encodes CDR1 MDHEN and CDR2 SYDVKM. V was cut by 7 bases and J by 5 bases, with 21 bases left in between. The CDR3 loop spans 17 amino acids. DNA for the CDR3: TGTGCCAGCAAGCCCCCGGGGGGTGGGGGTAATAATTCACCCCTCCACTTT. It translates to CASKPPGGGGNNSPLHF. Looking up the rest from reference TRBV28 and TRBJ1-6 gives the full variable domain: DVKVTQSSRYLVKRTGEKVFLECVQDMDHENMFWYRQDPGLGLRLIYFSYDVKMKEKGDIPEGYSVSREKKERFSLILESASTNQTSMYLCASKPPGGGGNNSPLHFGNGTRLTVT.

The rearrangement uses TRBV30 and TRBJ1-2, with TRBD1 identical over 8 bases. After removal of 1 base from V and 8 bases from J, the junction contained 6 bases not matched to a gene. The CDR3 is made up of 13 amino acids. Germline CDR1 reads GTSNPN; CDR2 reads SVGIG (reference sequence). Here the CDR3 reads CAWSETRGRGYTF. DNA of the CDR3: TGTGCCTGGAGTGAAACCAGGGGGCGGGGCTACACCTTC.

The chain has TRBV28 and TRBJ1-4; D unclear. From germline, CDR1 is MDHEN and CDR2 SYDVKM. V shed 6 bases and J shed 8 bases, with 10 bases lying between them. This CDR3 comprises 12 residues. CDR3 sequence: CASRPPQEKLFF. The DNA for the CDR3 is TGTGCCAGCAGACCCCCGCAGGAAAAACTGTTTTTT.

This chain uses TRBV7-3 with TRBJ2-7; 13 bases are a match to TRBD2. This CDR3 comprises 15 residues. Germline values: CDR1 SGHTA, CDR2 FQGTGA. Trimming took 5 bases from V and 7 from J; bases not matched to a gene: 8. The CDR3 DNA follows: TGTGCCAGCAGCCCCGGACTAGCGGGAGTGGGGGAGCAGTACTTC. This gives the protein CASSPGLAGVGEQYF.